These T cell receptor beta chains were read from a single sample in a study of blood T cell repertoires in COVID-19. TCRdb keeps only in-frame clones here, not all; method: immunoSEQ multiplex PCR. This table has hundreds of thousands of clones, more than 85% appearing once. Sequenced input: peripheral blood. The receptor set was obtained from a human donor in a cohort sampled during active COVID-19. Both conserved end residues are part of each CDR3. The D gene is left open where the match is weak.

d_gene | j_gene | v_gene | CDR3aa
NA | TRBJ2-3 | TRBV28 | CASSPGLLPDTQYF
TRBD1 | TRBJ1-4 | TRBV7-2 | CASSLEDRAGEKLFF
NA | TRBJ2-2 | TRBV2 | CASSEGRNTGELFF
NA | TRBJ1-1 | TRBV7-2 | CASSFGANTEAFF
TRBD2 | TRBJ2-1 | TRBV7-6 | CASSTGLAGVAYNEQFF
TRBD2 | TRBJ2-3 | TRBV12-3/TRBV12-4 | CASSLVLAGQQYF
NA | TRBJ1-3 | TRBV6-6 | CASVGGITSGNTIYF
NA | TRBJ2-1 | TRBV30 | CAWNFGAQGSNEQFF
TRBD1 | TRBJ1-1 | TRBV14 | CASSLRQGWNTEAFF
TRBD1 | TRBJ1-6 | TRBV11-2 | CASSYRGITYNSPLHF
TRBD1 | TRBJ2-1 | TRBV27 | CASITRDSSYNEQFF
NA | TRBJ2-2 | TRBV11-2 | CASSSPRGRGELFF
NA | TRBJ1-4 | TRBV7-2 | CASSLPGGWEKLFF
NA | TRBJ1-1 | TRBV6-5 | CASLNRAHTEAFF
TRBD1 | TRBJ1-1 | TRBV7-9 | CASSSTGGEAFF
TRBD2 | TRBJ2-1 | TRBV6-5 | CASSLAGGDNEQFF
NA | TRBJ1-2 | TRBV19 | CASSMDSLLDGYTF
NA | TRBJ2-7 | TRBV10-1 | CASHRPTWVLATYEQYF
NA | TRBJ2-7 | TRBV10-3 | CAISLQGPYEQYF
NA | TRBJ2-7 | TRBV7-2 | CASRQVKGEQYF
TRBD1 | TRBJ2-5 | TRBV4-1 | CASSSSGQRQETQYF
TRBD1 | TRBJ2-5 | TRBV6-5 | CASSYFGQGGETQYF
TRBD2 | TRBJ2-7 | TRBV4-2 | CASSQDISGGFFYEQYF
NA | TRBJ2-5 | TRBV3-1/TRBV3-2 | CASSQDVSSGETQYF
TRBD1 | TRBJ2-1 | TRBV28 | CATCNTGTGDYNEQFF
TRBD2 | TRBJ2-3 | TRBV7-9 | CASSLERGGQDTQYF
TRBD1 | TRBJ2-1 | TRBV7-8 | CASSLAGQSSYNEQFF
TRBD1 | TRBJ2-2 | TRBV2 | CASDRGRTGELFF
NA | TRBJ2-2 | TRBV18 | CASSQRAGNTGELFF
NA | TRBJ2-2 | TRBV6-4 | CASSGQDDTGELFF
TRBD1 | TRBJ1-2 | TRBV14 | CASSSQDRDPYGYTF
NA | TRBJ2-3 | TRBV30 | CAWSDPGVTDTQYF
NA | TRBJ2-3 | TRBV5-4 | CASSLEGEPTDTQYF